This TCR beta chain was recorded in a study of long-term antiretroviral therapy in people with HIV. About the research overall: When the earliest samples were collected, ART was typically delayed until CD4 counts fell. Study-wide points: Increased diversity was seen after ART, yet it remained lower than in transplant donor controls. HIV repertoires covered narrower CDR3 length ranges than controls did.

Survey level was the resolution at which the v3.0 immunoSEQ assay ran. Sequencing was performed with immunoSEQ multiplex PCR; in TCRdb, only in-frame clones are kept and a portion is missing. Of 25,000 or so clones listed, approximately 82% are singletons. CDR3 length equals 16 residues. Trimming shortened V by 3 bases and J by 0 bases, and 16 bases separated the two germline ends. CDR1 SQVTM and CDR2 ANQGSEA come from the germline V gene. Notes on this clone: Its antigen is not identified.

The chain combines TRBV29-1 with TRBJ2-3, with a tentative D call TRBD2 (6 bases). The source of this sequence is a man between 18 and 29 years old with HIV. The material was unsorted PBMCs, obtained 3 years after starting antiretroviral therapy. This CDR3 is CSVEDAGGQSTDTQYF. For the CDR3, the DNA is TGCAGCGTTGAGGATGCCGGAGGGCAAAGCACAGATACGCAGTATTTT.